This TCR beta chain originates from a study of blood T cell repertoires in COVID-19. The CDR3 sequence is 16 residues long. Germline values: CDR1 MDHEN, CDR2 SYDVKM. V was clipped by 6 bases and J by 2 bases, with 20 bases between them. The assay was immunoSEQ multiplex PCR, and TCRdb's table has in-frame clones only and misses some. The sample yields hundreds of thousands of clones, 70% to 90% seen once. The rearrangement joins TRBV28 to TRBJ2-7; a possible D gene is TRBD1 (6 bases). The sequence came from a woman between 35 and 50 years old who had recovered from COVID-19. The sequenced sample was peripheral blood. CDR3 DNA sequence: TGTGCCAGCAGGTCTGGACAGCCACTCCTAGCCTACGAGCAGTACTTC. This translates into CASRSGQPLLAYEQYF.